The 32 T cell receptor beta chains presented below share a single source sample, sequenced in a study of spatial heterogeneity in lung cancer. Time point meaning: sample taken at primary tumor resection. TCRdb itself ran the 5' RACE reads through MiXCR, one entry per CDR3 protein. The sample lists about 92,000 distinct CDR3 sequences, approximately 12% occurring once. Sequencing was performed on PBMCs, taken at surgery. These receptors all come from a male donor with early-stage non-small cell lung cancer.

This sequence joins TRBV3-1 and TRBJ2-7, with a tentative D call TRBD1 (5 bases). CDR3 length: 12 amino acids. The germline gives CDR1 LGHDT, CDR2 YNNKEL (reference sequence). The V end was cut by 6 bases, the J end by 6 bases, with 12 bases between. The CDR3 nucleotides read TGTGCCAGCAGAGGGATTGGGGCCGAGCAGTACTTC. Translated, it gives CASRGIGAEQYF.

Ten or more counts support this clonotype. The chain carries TRBV7-2 and TRBJ2-5, with 7 bases lining up with TRBD2. J gave up 1 base and V 5 bases, and 4 bases lay outside the gene matches. The CDR3 has 14 residues. CDR1 SGHTA and CDR2 FQGNSA come from the germline V gene. CDR3 nucleotides: TGTGCCAGCAGCGTTCTAGCGGCCCAAGAGACCCAGTACTTC. Translation: CASSVLAAQETQYF.

This clonotype was counted between two and nine times. V gene TRBV4-3 combines with J gene TRBJ1-4, with D possibly TRBD1 on 6 matching bases. Germline assignment: CDR1 LGHNA and CDR2 YSLEER. V gave up 3 bases and J gave up 0 bases, with 14 bases separating them. This CDR3 has 17 amino acids. The CDR3 loop is CASSQSGQLATNEKLFF. The CDR3 DNA follows: TGCGCCAGCAGCCAGTCGGGACAACTTGCAACTAATGAAAAACTGTTTTTT.

This clonotype came up a few times. The conserved phenylalanine or tryptophan is not found at the CDR3 terminus, so this likely reflects a read error. The CDR3 sequence is CASSSGDSADTQYS. Here the CDR3 DNA reads TGTGCCAGCAGCTCGGGAGATTCGGCAGATACGCAGTATTCT. The V call is TRBV12-3 or TRBV12-4, the J call TRBJ2-3; tentatively, D is TRBD2 (6 bases). The V and J ends lost 6 bases and 4 bases respectively, with 14 bases between them. This CDR3 comprises 14 residues.

V is TRBV24-1 and J is TRBJ2-5; 8 bases fit TRBD2. The CDR3 runs to 14 residues. From germline, CDR1 is KGHDR and CDR2 SFDVKD. V shed 6 bases and J 4 bases; nucleotides not matched to a gene: 6. The CDR3 nucleotides are TGTGCCACCAGTACCCTCGGGGGGGTAGAGACCCAGTACTTC. It codes for CATSTLGGVETQYF.

This chain connects TRBV28 to TRBJ1-1; D may be TRBD1 (5 bases). V lost 6 bases to trimming and J lost 8 bases, with 19 bases between them. CDR1 is MDHEN, CDR2 SYDVKM, per germline. There are 14 residues in the CDR3. The CDR3 sequence is CASRTQDRLIEAFF. DNA of the CDR3: TGTGCCAGCAGGACGCAAGACAGATTAATAGAAGCTTTCTTT.

The sample holds a few counts of this clonotype. The chain couples TRBV7-3 to TRBJ1-5; 10 nucleotides align to TRBD1. CDR3 length: 20 amino acids. J gave up 5 bases and V 5 bases, and 21 bases lay outside the gene matches. From germline, CDR1 is SGHTA and CDR2 FQGTGA. The CDR3: CASSHRFRDRGQTSYQPQHF. The CDR3 DNA reads TGTGCCAGCAGCCATCGCTTTAGGGACAGGGGTCAGACCTCCTATCAGCCCCAGCATTTT.

This clonotype appeared a few times. CDR3 amino acids: CASSLLSGANTEAFF. As DNA, the CDR3 is TGCGCCAGCAGCTTGTTATCCGGGGCGAACACTGAAGCTTTCTTT. J is TRBJ1-1 and V is TRBV5-1; D possibly corresponds to TRBD1 (5 bases). The germline gives CDR1 SGHRS, CDR2 YFSETQ. V was trimmed by 1 base and J by 1 base, leaving 11 bases between them. The CDR3 totals 15 residues.

The chain joins TRBV19 to TRBJ1-2; no clear D. V was trimmed by 3 bases and J by 5 bases, leaving 13 bases between them. Germline CDR1 and CDR2: LNHDA and SQIVND (reference sequence). The CDR3 spans 14 residues. The CDR3 coding sequence is TGTGCCAGTAGTATCAACCCGTCGGGATATGGCTACACCTTC. Its protein is CASSINPSGYGYTF.

This clonotype was counted a few times. J is TRBJ2-3 and V is TRBV29-1; a possible D gene is TRBD2 (6 bases). V was trimmed by 7 bases and J by 0 bases, leaving 17 bases between them. CDR1 SQVTM and CDR2 ANQGSEA come from the germline V gene. The CDR3 has 15 residues. CDR3 residues: CSGTGTPASTDTQYF. The CDR3 region has the DNA TGCAGCGGAACCGGGACTCCAGCTAGCACAGATACGCAGTATTTT.

The chain carries TRBV28 and TRBJ2-7; D is possibly TRBD1 or TRBD2 (5 bases each). CDR1 and CDR2 (germline): MDHEN, SYDVKM. V dropped 4 bases and J dropped 0 bases, with 13 bases sitting between them. The CDR3 totals 15 residues. In nucleotides, the CDR3 is TGTGCCAGCAGTTCCGGGACGGAGAGCTCCTACGAGCAGTACTTC. This sequence encodes CASSSGTESSYEQYF.

This clonotype was found a few times. J is TRBJ1-5 and V is TRBV7-2; D not certain. Germline-derived CDR1 and CDR2 are SGHTA and FQGNSA. With 0 bases removed from V and 4 bases from J, the gap between germline ends came to 7 bases. The CDR3 length is 14 residues. CDR3 protein: CASSLAAPNQPQHF. CDR3 in DNA: TGTGCCAGCAGCTTAGCGGCCCCGAATCAGCCCCAGCATTTT.

This clonotype showed up just a few times. The CDR3 nucleotides are TGCAGTGCTAGAGGGCAGCTGGGGGCCAACACTGAAGCTTTCTTT. It encodes CSARGQLGANTEAFF. The rearrangement uses TRBV20-1 and TRBJ1-1; D may be TRBD1 (6 bases). The germline gives CDR1 DFQATT, CDR2 SNEGSKA (reference sequence). The ends were cut back, 1 base at V and 2 bases at J, with 14 bases in the middle. The CDR3 covers 15 residues.

V and J are TRBV7-2 and TRBJ1-6; D might be TRBD1 (5 bases). This CDR3 has 15 residues. From germline, CDR1 is SGHTA and CDR2 FQGNSA. Trimming stripped 4 bases from V and 7 bases from J, with 14 bases between. CDR3 sequence (DNA): TGTGCCAGCAGCTCCAGGGAGGGAACCAATTCACCCCTCCACTTT. Amino acids: CASSSREGTNSPLHF.

This clonotype showed up many times. V is TRBV7-9 and J is TRBJ2-1; 10 bases fit TRBD2. CDR1 and CDR2 from the germline V gene are SEHNR and FQNEAQ (reference sequence). Trimming at V came to 5 bases and at J to 8 bases, leaving 6 bases not matched to a gene. The CDR3 is made up of 14 amino acids. CDR3 region: CASSPGLAIDEQFF. The CDR3 nucleotides are TGTGCCAGCAGCCCGGGACTAGCGATTGATGAGCAGTTCTTC.

The rearrangement uses TRBV20-1 and TRBJ2-7, with a tentative D call TRBD1 (6 bases). Germline loops: CDR1 DFQATT, CDR2 SNEGSKA (reference sequence). V was cut by 3 bases and J by 4 bases, with 16 bases left in between. The CDR3 totals 14 residues. The CDR3 protein is CSASDTQGRYEQYF. The CDR3 DNA reads as TGCAGTGCTAGCGATACACAGGGTCGGTACGAGCAGTACTTC.

V and J are TRBV27 and TRBJ1-6; the match to TRBD1 covers 10 bases. Losses at the gene ends were 3 bases for V and 6 bases for J; bases not matched to a gene: 8. The CDR3 is 17 amino acids. Looked up from germline, CDR1 is MNHEY and CDR2 is SMNVEV (reference sequence). CDR3 bases: TGTGCCAGCAGTTTCCGGGGGGACAGGGGCTCTAATTCACCCCTCCACTTT. Translating it yields CASSFRGDRGSNSPLHF.

This clonotype was seen only a few times. J is TRBJ2-3 and V is TRBV20-1; 9 positions match TRBD1. This CDR3 is 16 amino acids long. Germline-derived CDR1 and CDR2 are DFQATT and SNEGSKA (reference sequence). The J segment lost 2 bases and the V segment lost 5 bases, leaving 11 bases of the junction unmatched. The CDR3 DNA follows: TGCAGTGCTCCCGCTTTTGGACAGGGGTCCACAGATACGCAGTATTTT. This gives the protein CSAPAFGQGSTDTQYF.

Here the CDR3 reads CASSTIGTSGSSHEQYF. CDR3 nucleotide sequence: TGTGCCAGCAGTACCATCGGGACTAGCGGGTCCAGCCACGAGCAGTACTTC. The chain has TRBV11-1 and TRBJ2-7, with 12 bases lining up with TRBD2. V shed 6 bases, J shed 5 bases, and the junction held 14 bases outside the gene matches. This CDR3 is built from 17 residues. Germline CDR1 and CDR2: SGHAT and FQDESV (reference sequence).

This clonotype has a handful of counts. The V call is TRBV2, the J call TRBJ2-1; possible D gene TRBD1, 6 bases. Germline values: CDR1 SNHLY, CDR2 FYNNEI. The CDR3 has 16 residues. V was pared by 5 bases and J by 4 bases, with 18 bases between. DNA of the CDR3: TGTGCCAGCAGTCCTTACAGGGCCAAACCTTACAATGAGCAGTTCTTC. It codes for CASSPYRAKPYNEQFF. Full variable domain (outside the CDR3, taken from reference TRBV2 and TRBJ2-1): EPEVTQTPSHQVTQMGQEVILRCVPISNHLYFYWYRQILGQKVEFLVSFYNNEISEKSEIFDDQFSVERPDGSNFTLKIRSTKLEDSAMYFCASSPYRAKPYNEQFFGPGTRLTVL.

The chain is built from TRBV4-1 and TRBJ2-3, with D perhaps TRBD2 (7 bases). Trimming stripped 4 bases from V and 3 bases from J, with 20 bases between. Germline CDR1 reads MGHRA; CDR2 reads YSYEKL. The CDR3 has 17 residues. Written as DNA, the CDR3 is TGCGCCAGCAGCCTCAACGTACAGGGAGGGAGGACAGATACGCAGTATTTT. Its protein is CASSLNVQGGRTDTQYF.

This clonotype was counted a few times. The chain couples TRBV5-1 to TRBJ1-4, with D unclear. Trimming took off 4 bases at V and 7 bases at J, with 17 bases between the two ends. The CDR3 loop spans 15 amino acids. The germline CDR1 and CDR2 sequences are SGHRS and YFSETQ. CDR3 protein: CASSLEPQSAEKLFF. CDR3 nucleotides: TGCGCCAGCAGCCTGGAGCCTCAGTCCGCTGAAAAACTGTTTTTT.

This sequence joins TRBV12-3 or TRBV12-4 and TRBJ1-5; perhaps TRBD1 as D (5 bases). The CDR3 is 13 residues long. V dropped 4 bases and J dropped 6 bases, with 10 bases sitting between them. CDR3 sequence: CASSWAGSQPQHF. Written as DNA, the CDR3 is TGTGCCAGCAGTTGGGCAGGGAGTCAGCCCCAGCATTTT.

In its sample, this clonotype was seen a few times. V and J are TRBV20-1 and TRBJ2-3; 16 bases are a match to TRBD2. Germline V gene data show CDR1 as DFQATT and CDR2 as SNEGSKA (reference sequence). CDR3 length: 15 residues. Losses at the gene ends were 3 bases for V and 3 bases for J; bases not matched to a gene: 0. The CDR3 nucleotides are TGCAGTGCTAGGGGACTAGCGGGAGGGACAGATACGCAGTATTTT. It specifies CSARGLAGGTDTQYF.

This clonotype was recorded at least ten times. The gene calls are TRBV2 and TRBJ1-1, with D possibly TRBD1 on 5 matching bases. In germline, CDR1 is SNHLY, CDR2 FYNNEI. CDR3 size: 13 residues. V lost 3 bases to trimming and J lost 5 bases, with 10 bases between them. For the CDR3, the DNA is TGTGCCAGCAGTGACGGGGCGAGGACTGAAGCTTTCTTT. This encodes CASSDGARTEAFF.

The genes are TRBV19 and TRBJ2-1; 10 nucleotides line up with TRBD1. Per the germline V gene, CDR1 is LNHDA and CDR2 is SQIVND (reference sequence). V lost 6 bases, J lost 6 bases, and 8 bases stayed unmatched. This CDR3 is 15 amino acids long. The CDR3 DNA reads as TGTGCCAGTAGCCGACAGGGGGCCGAAACCAATGAGCAGTTCTTC. This gives the protein CASSRQGAETNEQFF.

The V and J genes are TRBV29-1 and TRBJ2-1, with 9 bases aligning to TRBD1. CDR3 length: 14 amino acids. Trimming took 7 bases from V and 9 from J; bases not matched to a gene: 13. Germline lookup yields CDR1 SQVTM and CDR2 ANQGSEA. DNA for the CDR3: TGCAGCGCATCTCAGGCTACAGGGGGCGGTGAGCAGTTCTTC. Its protein product is CSASQATGGGEQFF.

The V and J genes are TRBV25-1 and TRBJ2-3; 8 nucleotides match TRBD1. CDR1 is MGHDK and CDR2 is SYGVNS in the germline V gene. CDR3 length equals 15 residues. Losses at the gene ends were 5 bases for V and 6 bases for J; bases not matched to a gene: 10. Here the CDR3 reads CASSKGRGRLDTQYF. The CDR3 DNA follows: TGTGCCAGCAGTAAGGGCAGGGGGCGGCTTGATACGCAGTATTTT.

In its sample, this clonotype was seen once. Being one base from a much bigger clone, this may be a read error. This chain joins TRBV30 and TRBJ2-1, with 13 bases fitting TRBD2. Per germline, CDR1 GTSNPN and CDR2 SVGIG (reference sequence). Germline trimming cut 5 bases from V and 6 bases from J; bases unmatched to any gene: 4. This CDR3 has 14 amino acids. The CDR3 coding sequence is TGTGCCTGGGGGACTAGCGGGGCGTTCAATGAGCAGTTCTTC. This sequence encodes CAWGTSGAFNEQFF.

Ten or more counts support this clonotype. The V gene is TRBV20-1, the J gene TRBJ2-1, with 13 bases fitting TRBD2. Germline V gene data show CDR1 as DFQATT and CDR2 as SNEGSKA (reference sequence). This CDR3 region has 16 residues. The V gene end was trimmed by 3 bases and the J gene end by 2 bases; junction bases not matched to a gene: 4. The CDR3 coding sequence is TGCAGTGCTAGGGAAGGACTAGCGGGGGCCTACAATGAGCAGTTCTTC. Translation gives CSAREGLAGAYNEQFF.

The V call is TRBV30, the J call TRBJ2-7; D is possibly TRBD1 (5 bases). CDR1 is GTSNPN and CDR2 is SVGIG in the germline V gene (reference sequence). The V gene lost 3 bases and the J gene lost 5 bases, with 17 bases spanning the gap. The CDR3 runs to 14 residues. The CDR3 protein is CAWSDPPRVNEQYF. In DNA form, the CDR3 reads TGTGCCTGGAGCGATCCCCCCAGGGTGAACGAGCAGTACTTC.

This clonotype was picked up many times. This rearrangement joins TRBV28 to TRBJ2-7; possibly TRBD2 for D (6 bases). The V gene lost 6 bases and the J gene lost 6 bases, with 18 bases spanning the gap. Germline lookup yields CDR1 MDHEN and CDR2 SYDVKM. The CDR3 has 14 amino acids. The CDR3 DNA follows: TGTGCCAGCAGGTTTAGCGGACGGATGAGCGAGCAGTACTTC. Its translation: CASRFSGRMSEQYF.